This TCR beta chain was sequenced during a study of beta chain features in type 1 diabetes. Notes on the study in general: All four CD4+ subsets of Type 1 diabetes patients contained TCRB CDR3s that were moderately but significantly shorter. A PCR bias possibly favoring shorter templates would apply equally to patients and controls.

One heparinised draw, averaging roughly 0.12 L, was taken per donor. Researchers reported sorting CD4+ naive, central memory, regulatory and stem cell-like memory cells via CD45RO/CCR7/CD25/CD127/CD95/CD27. With 0 bases removed from V and 1 base from J, the gap between germline ends came to 7 bases. Germline CDR1 and CDR2: SGHDN and FVKESK. This CDR3 is built from 15 residues. This clone has more than one count but fewer than ten. Antigen: not known. The isolated RNA, all of it, was reverse transcribed, so expressed TCRB transcripts were what got sequenced. Profiling relied on immunoSEQ multiplex PCR, and the TCRdb table lists in-frame clones only, not all of them. The table records 600,000 to 700,000 clones, 9.5% to 15% of them present only once.

The source material was naive CD4+ T cells from blood. The clonotype was recovered from a man aged 30 to 39 with type 1 diabetes. The chain recombines TRBV14 with TRBJ2-1; D unresolved. CDR3 sequence (DNA): TGTGCCAGCAGCCAAGAACAGCCTTCCTACAATGAGCAGTTCTTC. Translated, it gives CASSQEQPSYNEQFF. Drawing the rest from reference TRBV14 and TRBJ2-1, the complete variable domain is EAGVTQFPSHSVIEKGQTVTLRCDPISGHDNLYWYRRVMGKEIKFLLHFVKESKQDESGMPNNRFLAERTGGTYSTLKVQPAELEDSGVYFCASSQEQPSYNEQFFGPGTRLTVL.